This T cell receptor (beta chain) emerged from a study of siplizumab effects on memory and regulatory T cells. With 10 bases clipped from V and 5 bases from J, the junction kept 10 bases outside the gene matches. The CDR3 runs to 13 residues. CDR1 is MNHEY, CDR2 SVGAGI, per germline. This clone was seen a single time. Its specificity is unknown. Study-level results: It seemed that naive T cells were more diverse than memory cells and were major contributors to the alloresponse. No assignable naive or memory phenotype existed for roughly 75-95% of proliferating CD4+ or CD8+ clones. Unstimulated subsets accounted for the mapping of only a minor share of the clones that were alloreactive.

Roughly 10^5 TCR templates per sample were sequenced. Measured with immunoSEQ multiplex PCR; TCRdb has only the in-frame clones, and not every one. Here the sample spans 100,000 or so clones, 80% to 95% being singletons. The source material was non-Treg CD4+ T cells sorted from blood. The source of this sequence is a human donor in good health. The V gene is TRBV6-5, the J gene TRBJ1-2, with TRBD1 matching 7 bases. DNA for the CDR3: TGTGCCACGTACCGACAGGGACCTTATGGCTACACCTTC. This encodes CATYRQGPYGYTF.